The rows below give T cell receptor beta chains drawn from one sample of a study of blood T cells in healthy people across ages. TCRdb independently ran MiXCR on the 5' RACE reads; one entry per CDR3 protein. Here the sample spans roughly 930,000 distinct CDR3 sequences, about 48% being singletons. The sample was blood. The receptors come from a young man in good health. Each CDR3 is given with its conserved first and last residue. D genes are given only for firm matches. Rows may omit the clone size; those that give it use once, few, many or a size class.

cdr3_aa: CASSKGWGLARSSYEQYF
cdr3_nt: TGTGCCAGCAGCAAAGGGTGGGGACTAGCGAGGAGCTCCTACGAGCAGTACTTC
clone_size: few
v_call: TRBV21-1
d_call: -
j_call: TRBJ2-7

cdr3_aa: CASSTPSLGYGYTF
cdr3_nt: TGTGCCAGCAGCACCCCCTCGCTGGGCTATGGCTACACCTTC
clone_size: -
v_call: TRBV7-9
d_call: -
j_call: TRBJ1-2

cdr3_aa: CASSVEAGANEKLFF
cdr3_nt: TGTGCCAGCAGTGTCGAGGCCGGGGCTAATGAAAAACTGTTTTTT
clone_size: -
v_call: TRBV2
d_call: -
j_call: TRBJ1-4

cdr3_aa: CASVDRVFYNEQFF
cdr3_nt: TGTGCCAGCGTGGACAGGGTATTCTACAATGAGCAGTTCTTC
clone_size: -
v_call: TRBV6-5
d_call: TRBD1
j_call: TRBJ2-1

cdr3_aa: CASSSSSGLYNEQFF
cdr3_nt: TGCGCCAGCAGCTCCTCTAGCGGGCTATACAATGAGCAGTTCTTC
clone_size: -
v_call: TRBV5-1
d_call: TRBD2
j_call: TRBJ2-1

cdr3_aa: CASSQVSSGVTYEQYF
cdr3_nt: TGCGCCAGCAGCCAAGTATCGTCAGGGGTAACCTACGAGCAGTACTTC
clone_size: few
v_call: TRBV4-1
d_call: -
j_call: TRBJ2-7

cdr3_aa: CASSSPGQGASGANVLTF
cdr3_nt: TGTGCCAGCAGCTCCCCGGGACAGGGGGCTTCTGGGGCCAACGTCCTGACTTTC
clone_size: -
v_call: TRBV5-4
d_call: TRBD1
j_call: TRBJ2-6

cdr3_aa: CASSSTGRGETQYF
cdr3_nt: TGTGCCAGCAGCTCAACAGGGCGTGGAGAGACTCAGTACTTC
clone_size: -
v_call: TRBV5-4
d_call: -
j_call: TRBJ2-5

cdr3_aa: CASSLLAGGQYEQYF
cdr3_nt: TGTGCCAGCAGCCTGCTAGCGGGGGGCCAATACGAGCAGTACTTC
clone_size: -
v_call: TRBV7-2
d_call: TRBD2
j_call: TRBJ2-7

cdr3_aa: CASSTDSVEGYTF
cdr3_nt: TGCGCCAGCAGCACGGACAGTGTGGAGGGCTACACCTTC
clone_size: -
v_call: TRBV4-1
d_call: -
j_call: TRBJ1-2

cdr3_aa: CASSLARQGADTQYF
cdr3_nt: TGTGCCAGCAGTTTGGCCCGACAGGGGGCAGATACGCAGTATTTT
clone_size: -
v_call: TRBV12-3/TRBV12-4
d_call: TRBD1
j_call: TRBJ2-3

cdr3_aa: CASSLTADSNYGYTF
cdr3_nt: TGTGCCAGCAGCTTAACAGCGGATTCTAACTATGGCTACACCTTC
clone_size: -
v_call: TRBV7-3
d_call: -
j_call: TRBJ1-2

cdr3_aa: CASSLEGLAEQYF
cdr3_nt: TGCGCCAGCAGCTTGGAAGGATTAGCCGAGCAGTACTTC
clone_size: -
v_call: TRBV5-1
d_call: -
j_call: TRBJ2-7

cdr3_aa: CASSSPPLLAGGQDTQYF
cdr3_nt: TGTGCCAGCAGCTCCCCACCATTACTAGCGGGGGGGCAAGATACGCAGTATTTT
clone_size: few
v_call: TRBV11-2
d_call: TRBD2
j_call: TRBJ2-3

cdr3_aa: CASSPYESYGYTF
cdr3_nt: TGTGCCAGCAGTCCTTACGAGAGCTATGGCTACACCTTC
clone_size: -
v_call: TRBV27
d_call: -
j_call: TRBJ1-2

cdr3_aa: CASRQLAGGETQYF
cdr3_nt: TGTGCCAGCCGCCAATTAGCGGGGGGAGAGACCCAGTACTTC
clone_size: -
v_call: TRBV6-1
d_call: TRBD2
j_call: TRBJ2-5

cdr3_aa: CASSLATGMVEQYF
cdr3_nt: TGTGCCAGCAGTTTAGCGACAGGGATGGTCGAGCAGTACTTC
clone_size: few
v_call: TRBV27
d_call: TRBD1
j_call: TRBJ2-7

cdr3_aa: CASSYSLSAKNIQYF
cdr3_nt: TGTGCCAGCAGTTACTCGCTCAGTGCCAAAAACATTCAGTACTTC
clone_size: once
v_call: TRBV6-5
d_call: -
j_call: TRBJ2-4

cdr3_aa: CASSLQDKAFF
cdr3_nt: TGTGCCAGCAGCCTCCAGGACAAAGCTTTCTTT
clone_size: -
v_call: TRBV7-2
d_call: -
j_call: TRBJ1-1

cdr3_aa: CASSHLAYSTDTQYF
cdr3_nt: TGTGCCAGCAGCCACTTAGCGTACAGCACAGATACGCAGTATTTT
clone_size: -
v_call: TRBV7-8
d_call: -
j_call: TRBJ2-3

cdr3_aa: CASTPTEVGRALLQETQYF
cdr3_nt: TGTGCCAGCACCCCGACCGAGGTTGGGAGGGCACTGCTCCAAGAGACCCAGTACTTC
clone_size: -
v_call: TRBV6-2/TRBV6-3
d_call: TRBD2
j_call: TRBJ2-5

cdr3_aa: CASSQTGGEREKLFF
cdr3_nt: TGTGCCAGCAGCCAGACAGGGGGCGAGCGTGAAAAACTGTTTTTT
clone_size: -
v_call: TRBV4-2
d_call: TRBD1
j_call: TRBJ1-4

cdr3_aa: CASSPRTQYEQYF
cdr3_nt: TGTGCCAGCAGTCCGCGGACGCAATACGAGCAGTACTTC
clone_size: few
v_call: TRBV12-3/TRBV12-4
d_call: -
j_call: TRBJ2-7

cdr3_aa: CASRVLGVGGNYGYTF
cdr3_nt: TGTGCCAGCAGAGTACTAGGGGTTGGTGGCAACTATGGCTACACCTTC
clone_size: -
v_call: TRBV9
d_call: -
j_call: TRBJ1-2

cdr3_aa: CASSLMTASYEQYF
cdr3_nt: TGTGCCAGCAGTTTAATGACAGCCTCCTACGAGCAGTACTTC
clone_size: few
v_call: TRBV12-3/TRBV12-4
d_call: -
j_call: TRBJ2-7

cdr3_aa: CASSSWPDTQYF
cdr3_nt: TGTGCCAGCAGCTCTTGGCCAGATACGCAGTATTTT
clone_size: -
v_call: TRBV7-2
d_call: -
j_call: TRBJ2-3

cdr3_aa: CASSLSTGVYGYTF
cdr3_nt: TGTGCCAGCAGTCTATCCACAGGGGTCTATGGCTACACCTTC
clone_size: -
v_call: TRBV6-5
d_call: TRBD1
j_call: TRBJ1-2